One sample yielded the 26 T cell receptor beta chains listed below, sequenced in a study of a mutant IDH1 vaccine in newly diagnosed glioma. These receptors have no identified antigens. The method was immunoSEQ multiplex PCR; TCRdb's version includes in-frame clones alone and lacks a portion of them. The table records 31,000 or so clones, more than 65% of them present only once. Time point defined: week 47, end of study. Every single dose of the vaccine, 300 ug of mutant IDH1 20-mer peptide, came with topical imiquimod. Sequenced material: PBMCs, taken from a glioma patient whose treatment included an IDH1 peptide vaccine. These receptors were collected from a man aged 30 to 45 with glioma.

CDR3 nucleotide sequence: TGTGCCACAGGGTCCTCTAGCGGAACCTACGAGCAGTACTTC. This codes for CATGSSSGTYEQYF. The rearrangement links TRBV10-3 to TRBJ2-7; the match to TRBD2 covers 7 bases. Germline trimming cut 10 bases from V and 2 bases from J; bases unmatched to any gene: 11. This CDR3 has 14 residues. In germline, CDR1 is ENHRY, CDR2 SYGVKD.

This clone has a handful of counts. The genes are TRBV10-2 and TRBJ1-4; D perhaps matches TRBD1 (6 bases). The CDR3 consists of 13 residues. The ends were cut back, 7 bases at V and 4 bases at J, with 10 bases in the middle. The germline V gene encodes CDR1 WSHSY and CDR2 SAAADI. The CDR3 bases are TGCGCCAGCACGGGACACCTTAATGAAAAACTGTTTTTT. Amino acids: CASTGHLNEKLFF.

The V call is TRBV7-9, the J call TRBJ2-1; either TRBD1 or TRBD2 may fit D (5 bases each). The V gene's germline CDR1 is SEHNR and CDR2 FQNEAQ (reference sequence). This CDR3 region has 14 residues. Trimming pared 6 bases from V and 7 bases from J, leaving 16 bases between. The chain's CDR3 is CASSLQDSGNEQFF. The CDR3 DNA reads TGTGCCAGCAGTTTACAGGATTCGGGAAATGAGCAGTTCTTC.

The genes are TRBV13 and TRBJ2-7; TRBD1 matches at 9 bases. V lost 3 bases and J lost 5; bases outside the gene matches: 8. CDR3 length: 15 residues. Germline-derived CDR1 and CDR2 are PRHDT and FYEKMQ (reference sequence). Here the CDR3 reads CASSFAGTGRNEQYF. CDR3 in DNA: TGTGCCAGCAGCTTTGCCGGGACAGGGCGTAACGAGCAGTACTTC.

The V gene is TRBV5-1, the J gene TRBJ2-1; perhaps D is TRBD1 or TRBD2 (5 bases each). Trimming stripped 6 bases from V and 0 bases from J, with 13 bases between. There are 15 residues in the CDR3. CDR1 is SGHRS and CDR2 is YFSETQ in the germline V gene. In DNA, the CDR3 is TGCGCCAGCACCGTCGAGGGGAGCTCCTACAATGAGCAGTTCTTC. It is translated as CASTVEGSSYNEQFF.

This clone was seen only a few times. The J gene is TRBJ1-1, the V gene TRBV30; 8 bases align to TRBD1. V lost 1 base to trimming and J lost 1 base; unmatched junction nucleotides: 2. Germline-derived CDR1 and CDR2 are GTSNPN and SVGIG (reference sequence). The CDR3 runs 14 residues. In DNA, the CDR3 is TGTGCCTGGAGTGCCGGGACAGGGAACACTGAAGCTTTCTTT. Its translation: CAWSAGTGNTEAFF.

This clone has just a few counts. The chain has TRBV21-1 and TRBJ1-1; the table names TRBD1, a call not compared with the DNA. TRBV21-1 corresponds to a pseudogene. The CDR3 spans 16 residues. CDR3 nucleotide sequence: TGTGCCAGCAGCAAAGCTGACAGGGTCATGAACACTGAAGCTTTCTTT. This encodes CASSKADRVMNTEAFF.

The gene calls are TRBV7-8 and TRBJ2-1, with TRBD1 matching over 10 bases. Germline assignment: CDR1 SGHVS and CDR2 FQNEAQ. Trimming cost V 0 bases and J 2 bases; bases outside gene matches: 4. This CDR3 has 17 amino acids. CDR3 residues: CASSLAPDRGTYNEQFF. The CDR3 coding sequence is TGTGCCAGCAGCTTAGCGCCGGACAGGGGGACCTACAATGAGCAGTTCTTC.

The chain links TRBV18 to TRBJ1-6, with 9 bases lining up with TRBD1. This CDR3 has 14 residues. Germline CDR1 is KGHSH and CDR2 is LQKENI. The J segment lost 8 bases and the V segment lost 1 base, leaving 0 bases of the junction unmatched. The CDR3 DNA reads as TGTGCCAGCTCACCACGGGACAGGGATTCACCCCTCCACTTT. It encodes CASSPRDRDSPLHF.

The chain links TRBV29-1 to TRBJ2-5; D uncertain. The CDR3 is 16 residues long. The V gene's germline CDR1 is SQVTM and CDR2 ANQGSEA. Trimming left V 1 base short and J 2 bases short, with 17 bases between. The chain's CDR3 is CSVEGHEFKIQETQYF. CDR3 nucleotides: TGCAGCGTTGAAGGACACGAATTTAAAATACAAGAGACCCAGTACTTC.

In DNA form, the CDR3 reads TGTGCCAGCAGTGACAACCCTAGCACAGATACGCAGTATTTT. Translated: CASSDNPSTDTQYF. V is TRBV2 and J is TRBJ2-3, with D hard to call. Looked up from germline, CDR1 is SNHLY and CDR2 is FYNNEI. V lost 3 bases to trimming and J lost 0 bases, with 7 bases between them. The CDR3 contains 14 residues.

The genes are TRBV19 and TRBJ1-4; D is uncertain. The CDR3 covers 15 residues. CDR1 LNHDA and CDR2 SQIVND come from the germline V gene (reference sequence). V was clipped by 10 bases and J by 4 bases, with 19 bases between them. CDR3: CATQEDPAGNEKLFF. In DNA, the CDR3 is TGTGCCACCCAGGAGGACCCGGCGGGTAATGAAAAACTGTTTTTT. The complete variable domain, with remaining parts taken from reference TRBV19 and TRBJ1-4, reads DGGITQSPKYLFRKEGQNVTLSCEQNLNHDAMYWYRQDPGQGLRLIYYSQIVNDFQKGDIAEGYSVSREKKESFPLTVTSAQKNPTAFYLCATQEDPAGNEKLFFGSGTQLSVL.

The CDR3 is CASSLGATSTGELFF. In nucleotides, the CDR3 is TGCGCCAGCAGCTTGGGAGCGACTAGCACCGGGGAGCTGTTTTTT. The chain carries TRBV5-1 and TRBJ2-2, with a weak D call TRBD2 (6 bases). The CDR3 contains 15 residues. Germline CDR1 SGHRS, CDR2 YFSETQ. Trimming removed 0 bases at V and 4 bases at J, with 10 bases between.

The chain uses TRBV7-3 and TRBJ2-3, with 11 bases fitting TRBD2. The CDR3 runs to 14 residues. The trim removed 5 bases at V and 5 bases at J, leaving 3 bases unmatched. The germline V gene has CDR1 SGHTA and CDR2 FQGTGA. In nucleotides, the CDR3 is TGTGCCAGCAGCCTAGCGGGGGGCTTAGATACGCAGTATTTT. It encodes CASSLAGGLDTQYF.

The chain links TRBV15 to TRBJ1-1; D gene unclear. Germline-derived CDR1 and CDR2 are LNHNV and YYDKDF (reference sequence). V gave up 4 bases and J gave up 3 bases, with 15 bases separating them. The CDR3 loop spans 15 amino acids. CDR3 bases: TGTGCCACCAGCATTCGGATTGGTTATGACACTGAAGCTTTCTTT. This translates into CATSIRIGYDTEAFF.

The J gene is TRBJ2-3, the V gene TRBV6-5, with 11 bases fitting TRBD2. Trimming at V came to 6 bases and at J to 5 bases, leaving 7 bases not matched to a gene. The V gene's germline CDR1 is MNHEY and CDR2 SVGAGI. The CDR3 has 15 amino acids. DNA of the CDR3: TGTGCCAGCAGCCGACTAGCGGGATATATAGATACGCAGTATTTT. Its protein product is CASSRLAGYIDTQYF.

The chain is built from TRBV6-5 and TRBJ1-1; D is uncertain. The germline CDR1 and CDR2 sequences are MNHEY and SVGAGI. CDR3 length equals 14 residues. Trimming took off 4 bases at V and 3 bases at J, with 12 bases between the two ends. The CDR3 coding sequence is TGTGCCAGCAGTTCGAATGACGGTTACACTGAAGCTTTCTTT. This codes for CASSSNDGYTEAFF.

V gene TRBV6-1 combines with J gene TRBJ2-7; 11 bases are shared with TRBD1. Germline V CDR1 and CDR2: MNHNS, SASEGT. CDR3 length equals 13 residues. Unmatched junction bases numbered 3, after V lost 8 bases and J lost 3 bases. CDR3 amino acids: CASGTGGDYEQYF. The CDR3 DNA follows: TGTGCCAGCGGGACAGGGGGGGACTACGAGCAGTACTTC.

The chain carries TRBV28 and TRBJ2-7; 7 nucleotides agree with TRBD2. CDR1 and CDR2 from the germline V gene are MDHEN and SYDVKM. This CDR3 comprises 11 residues. The junction had 6 bases not matched to a gene; V was cut back by 10 bases and J by 6 bases. CDR3 protein: CATGWGGEQYF. CDR3 nucleotide sequence: TGTGCCACCGGGTGGGGGGGCGAGCAGTACTTC.

The chain couples TRBV29-1 to TRBJ1-2, with D unclear. Deletions cut 4 bases from V and 3 bases from J, with 12 bases between. This CDR3 spans 13 amino acids. CDR1 is SQVTM, CDR2 ANQGSEA, per germline. CDR3 sequence reads: CSVGLSLDYGYTF. Written as DNA, the CDR3 is TGCAGCGTTGGCCTCTCCCTCGACTATGGCTACACCTTC.

The V call is TRBV30, the J call TRBJ2-7, with 11 nucleotides matching TRBD1. V was clipped by 5 bases and J by 5 bases; unmatched bases: 2. CDR1 is GTSNPN and CDR2 is SVGIG in the germline V gene (reference sequence). The length of the CDR3 is 12 residues. This chain's CDR3 is CAWGQGADEQYF. The DNA for the CDR3 is TGTGCCTGGGGACAGGGGGCCGACGAGCAGTACTTC.

The chain couples TRBV14 to TRBJ1-2; 8 bases are shared with TRBD1. The CDR3 consists of 16 residues. Trimming removed 2 bases from V and 4 bases from J; junction bases left unmatched: 9. Germline V gene sequence: CDR1 SGHDN, CDR2 FVKESK. The CDR3, as DNA: TGTGCCAGCAGCCAACGGGCAGGGGGCGCAGTCTATGGCTACACCTTC. This translates into CASSQRAGGAVYGYTF.

The CDR3 coding sequence is TGTGCCAGCAGCCAGCACCCGGGGGCAGGGTTGAACACTGAAGCTTTCTTT. Encoded protein: CASSQHPGAGLNTEAFF. The rearrangement links TRBV7-9 to TRBJ1-1; tentatively, D is TRBD1 (6 bases). The CDR3 runs 17 residues. Germline assignment: CDR1 SEHNR and CDR2 FQNEAQ (reference sequence). Deletions cut 5 bases from V and 0 bases from J, with 19 bases between. The variable domain in full, completed from reference TRBV7-9 and TRBJ1-1, reads DTGVSQNPRHKITKRGQNVTFRCDPISEHNRLYWYRQTLGQGPEFLTYFQNEAQLEKSRLLSDRFSAERPKGSFSTLEIQRTEQGDSAMYLCASSQHPGAGLNTEAFFGQGTRLTVV.

The gene calls are TRBV19 and TRBJ2-2; D call uncertain. V lost 5 bases, J lost 4 bases, and 8 bases lay in between. CDR1 and CDR2 (germline): LNHDA, SQIVND (reference sequence). This CDR3 is built from 13 residues. CDR3 DNA sequence: TGTGCCAGTAGTTGGTTGGGCACCGGGGAGCTGTTTTTT. It specifies CASSWLGTGELFF.

The chain links TRBV25-1 to TRBJ1-1, with a tentative D call TRBD1 (6 bases). Per the germline V gene, CDR1 is MGHDK and CDR2 is SYGVNS. This CDR3 is built from 17 residues. Trimming removed 10 bases at V and 0 bases at J, with 24 bases between. The CDR3, as DNA: TGTGCCACGGGGGGCGCGGGCGTCACCGGCCTGAACACTGAAGCTTTCTTT. This gives the protein CATGGAGVTGLNTEAFF.

J is TRBJ2-2 and V is TRBV27, with 13 bases matching TRBD2. Germline CDR1 MNHEY, CDR2 SMNVEV (reference sequence). V trimming: 7 bases; J trimming: 5 bases; junction bases outside the gene matches: 4. The CDR3 is 15 amino acids. The DNA for the CDR3 is TGTGCCAGCAAACTAGCGGGAGGGCGTACCGGGGAGCTGTTTTTT. This gives the protein CASKLAGGRTGELFF.